The 7 T cell receptor beta chains below come from one sample, sequenced in a study of blood T cell repertoires in COVID-19 (dated by TCRdb to 2020 to 2022). Libraries were prepared through the immunoSEQ multiplex PCR assay. The table was pulled from immuneACCESS by TCRdb, which kept in-frame rearrangements only. Such tables lose some clones; where checked, under half of the loss comes from unresolved V genes, and the rest has no known cause. In all, the sample holds about 240,000 clones, and around nine tenths of those were seen once. The ten largest clonotypes hold around 7.3% of the sample. Sample: peripheral blood. Every receptor here comes from a woman in her 70s with active or convalescent COVID-19.

The CDR3 region is CASSHTGTGTNEQFF. CDR3 coding DNA: TGTGCCAGCAGCCACACCGGGACAGGGACTAATGAGCAGTTCTTC. The genes are TRBV11-2 and TRBJ2-1; TRBD1 matches at 9 bases. The CDR3 runs 15 residues. Germline values: CDR1 SGHAT, CDR2 FQNNGV. Unmatched junction bases numbered 9, after V lost 5 bases and J lost 7 bases.

This sequence joins TRBV19 and TRBJ1-1, with D possibly matching TRBD1 (5 bases). The V gene's germline CDR1 is LNHDA and CDR2 SQIVND (reference sequence). The CDR3 totals 14 residues. V was clipped by 8 bases and J by 2 bases, with 15 bases between them. The CDR3 loop is CASGSTAINTEAFF. The CDR3 bases are TGTGCCAGTGGATCGACAGCGATAAACACTGAAGCTTTCTTT. The entire variable domain, with the rest obtained from reference TRBV19 and TRBJ1-1, is as follows: DGGITQSPKYLFRKEGQNVTLSCEQNLNHDAMYWYRQDPGQGLRLIYYSQIVNDFQKGDIAEGYSVSREKKESFPLTVTSAQKNPTAFYLCASGSTAINTEAFFGQGTRLTVV.

The V call is TRBV29-1, the J call TRBJ1-2; D is unclear. From germline, CDR1 is SQVTM and CDR2 ANQGSEA. CDR3 size: 10 residues. The germline V and J ends were trimmed by 3 bases and 7 bases, with 6 bases remaining between them. The CDR3: CSVDTRGYTF. In nucleotides, the CDR3 is TGCAGCGTTGATACTCGTGGCTACACCTTC.

The chain carries TRBV5-1 and TRBJ2-7; maybe TRBD2 (6 bases). Germline CDR1 SGHRS, CDR2 YFSETQ. V lost 5 bases and J lost 2, with 11 bases in between. The CDR3 runs 13 residues. CDR3 amino acids: CASSGGTPYEQYF. DNA for the CDR3: TGCGCCAGCAGTGGGGGGACCCCCTACGAGCAGTACTTC.

The gene calls are TRBV15 and TRBJ2-6, with D perhaps matching TRBD2 (6 bases). V was clipped by 0 bases and J by 2 bases, with 23 bases between them. The CDR3 is 21 residues long. CDR1 is LNHNV and CDR2 is YYDKDF in the germline V gene (reference sequence). The CDR3 spells CATSRERGGARVYTGANVLTF. CDR3 in DNA: TGTGCCACCAGCAGAGAACGGGGCGGGGCGCGGGTTTACACTGGGGCCAACGTCCTGACTTTC.

The CDR3 bases are TGTGCCAGCGGAGACAGAATTAATGAAAAACTGTTTTTT. Protein sequence: CASGDRINEKLFF. The chain is built from TRBV6-5 and TRBJ1-4, with a tentative D call TRBD1 (5 bases). Trimming cost V 8 bases and J 4 bases, with 11 bases left between them. Germline CDR1 and CDR2: MNHEY and SVGAGI. The CDR3 covers 13 residues.

J is TRBJ1-2 and V is TRBV27; no clear D. Looked up from germline, CDR1 is MNHEY and CDR2 is SMNVEV (reference sequence). The CDR3 is made up of 17 amino acids. Trimming pared 0 bases from V and 6 bases from J, leaving 20 bases between. DNA for the CDR3: TGTGCCAGCAGTTTATCGATCCTCTCTGGGAGGGAGGATGGCTACACCTTC. Translated: CASSLSILSGREDGYTF.